This T cell receptor (beta chain) was sequenced in a study of shared clonotypes between healthy human individuals. The CDR3 is 11 amino acids. Germline CDR1 is MDHEN and CDR2 is SYDVKM. Trimming removed 6 bases at V and 6 bases at J, with 7 bases between. The authors divided CD4+ cells into CD45RA+ naive and CD45RA-negative memory subsets. A remark on this clone: Other DNA variants within this sample encode the same CDR3.

The method was immunoSEQ multiplex PCR; TCRdb's version includes in-frame clones alone and lacks a portion of them. The sample includes fewer than 2.5 million clones, approximately 93% of them seen just once. The chain links TRBV28 to TRBJ2-3; D remains unclear. The TCR comes from a man aged 18 to 30 in good health. Some clones in this sample may be carry-over from other donors' samples. Sequenced: naive CD4+ T cells from PBMCs. Subset specified: CD45RA+ positively selected. The DNA of the CDR3 is TGTGCCAGCAGATCAGCGGATACGCAGTATTTT. This translates into CASRSADTQYF.